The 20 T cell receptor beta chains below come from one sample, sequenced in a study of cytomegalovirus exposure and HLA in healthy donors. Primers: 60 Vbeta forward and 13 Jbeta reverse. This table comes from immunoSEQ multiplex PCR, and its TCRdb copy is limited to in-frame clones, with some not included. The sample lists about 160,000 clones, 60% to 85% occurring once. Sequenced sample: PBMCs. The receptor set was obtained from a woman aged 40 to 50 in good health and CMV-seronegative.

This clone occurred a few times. The CDR3 sequence is CASSLVFTNTGELFF. Written as DNA, the CDR3 is TGTGCCAGCAGTCTAGTTTTTACGAACACCGGGGAGCTGTTTTTT. This chain joins TRBV6-1 and TRBJ2-2; D gene ambiguous. With 5 bases removed from V and 0 bases from J, the gap between germline ends came to 10 bases. CDR3 length: 15 residues. Germline CDR1 reads MNHNS; CDR2 reads SASEGT.

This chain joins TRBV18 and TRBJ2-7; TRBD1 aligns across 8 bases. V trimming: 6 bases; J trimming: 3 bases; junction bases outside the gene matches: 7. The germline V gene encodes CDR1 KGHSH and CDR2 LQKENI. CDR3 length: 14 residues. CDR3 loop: CASSPTGGNYEQYF. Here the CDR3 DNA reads TGTGCCAGCTCCCCTACAGGGGGGAACTACGAGCAGTACTTC. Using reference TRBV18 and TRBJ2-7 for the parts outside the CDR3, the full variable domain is NAGVMQNPRHLVRRRGQEARLRCSPMKGHSHVYWYRQLPEEGLKFMVYLQKENIIDESGMPKERFSAEFPKEGPSILRIQQVVRGDSAAYFCASSPTGGNYEQYFGPGTRLTVT.

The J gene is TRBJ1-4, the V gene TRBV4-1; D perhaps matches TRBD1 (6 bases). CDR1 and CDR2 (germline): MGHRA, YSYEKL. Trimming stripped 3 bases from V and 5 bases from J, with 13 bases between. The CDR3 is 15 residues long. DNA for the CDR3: TGCGCCAGCAGCCAGTCTGACAGGCGGAATGAAAAACTGTTTTTT. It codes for CASSQSDRRNEKLFF.

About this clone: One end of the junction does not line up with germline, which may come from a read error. The CDR3: CATSRSMMNAEAFF. The CDR3 nucleotides are TGTGCCACCAGCAGGAGCATGATGAACGCTGAAGCTTTCTTT. This rearrangement joins TRBV15 to TRBJ1-1; D gene unclear. From germline, CDR1 is LNHNV and CDR2 YYDKDF (reference sequence). The CDR3 is 14 amino acids. The whole variable domain, filled in from reference TRBV15 and TRBJ1-1, reads DAMVIQNPRYQVTQFGKPVTLSCSQTLNHNVMYWYQQKSSQAPKLLFHYYDKDFNNEADTPDNFQSRRPNTSFCFLDIRSPGLGDTAMYLCATSRSMMNAEAFFGQGTRLTVV.

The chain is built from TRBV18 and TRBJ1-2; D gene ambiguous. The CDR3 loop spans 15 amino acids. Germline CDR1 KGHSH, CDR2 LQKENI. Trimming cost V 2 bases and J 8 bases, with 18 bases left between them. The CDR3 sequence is CASSPSFIAERGYTF. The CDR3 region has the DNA TGTGCCAGCTCACCATCGTTCATAGCCGAAAGGGGCTACACCTTC.

CDR3: CSVSQGWVDGYTF. DNA for the CDR3: TGCAGCGTCTCACAGGGGTGGGTAGATGGCTACACCTTC. The chain links TRBV29-1 to TRBJ1-2; 7 nucleotides align to TRBD1. The CDR3 consists of 13 residues. V was pared by 6 bases and J by 6 bases, with 10 bases of the junction left unmatched. Germline V lookup: CDR1 SQVTM, CDR2 ANQGSEA.

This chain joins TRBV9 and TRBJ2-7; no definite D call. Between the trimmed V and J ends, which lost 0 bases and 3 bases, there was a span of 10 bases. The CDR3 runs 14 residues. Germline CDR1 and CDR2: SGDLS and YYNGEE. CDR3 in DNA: TGTGCCAGCAGCGTAGCTGCCCAGAACTACGAGCAGTACTTC. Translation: CASSVAAQNYEQYF.

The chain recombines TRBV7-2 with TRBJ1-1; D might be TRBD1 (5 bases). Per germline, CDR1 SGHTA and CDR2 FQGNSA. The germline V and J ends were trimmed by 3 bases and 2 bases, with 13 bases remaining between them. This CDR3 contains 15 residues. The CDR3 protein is CASSFYTRENTEAFF. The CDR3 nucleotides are TGTGCCAGCAGCTTTTATACCAGGGAAAACACTGAAGCTTTCTTT.

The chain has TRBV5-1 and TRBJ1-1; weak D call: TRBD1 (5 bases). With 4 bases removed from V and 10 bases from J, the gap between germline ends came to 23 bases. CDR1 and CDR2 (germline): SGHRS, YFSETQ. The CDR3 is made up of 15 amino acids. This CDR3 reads CASSPGWGGIVGAFF. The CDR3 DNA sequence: TGCGCCAGCAGCCCCGGCTGGGGGGGGATTGTGGGAGCTTTCTTT.

The CDR3 DNA sequence: TGCGCCAGCAGCCAAGGAGACCCTAGCTCCTACAATGAGCAGTTCTTC. Amino acid sequence: CASSQGDPSSYNEQFF. This chain uses TRBV4-1 with TRBJ2-1; no reliable D call. The V end was cut by 1 base, the J end by 0 bases, with 10 bases between. CDR1 is MGHRA and CDR2 is YSYEKL in the germline V gene. The CDR3 spans 16 residues.

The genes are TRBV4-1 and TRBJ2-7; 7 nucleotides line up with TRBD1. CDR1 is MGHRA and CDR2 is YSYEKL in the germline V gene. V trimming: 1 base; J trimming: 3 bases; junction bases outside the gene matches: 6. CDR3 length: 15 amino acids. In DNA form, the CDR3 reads TGCGCCAGCAGCCAAGCACAGGGGAAGAGCTACGAGCAGTACTTC. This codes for CASSQAQGKSYEQYF.

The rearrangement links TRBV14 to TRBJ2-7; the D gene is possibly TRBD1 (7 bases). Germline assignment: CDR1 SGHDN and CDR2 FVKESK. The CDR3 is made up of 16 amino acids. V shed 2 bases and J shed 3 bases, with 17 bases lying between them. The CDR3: CASSQWGRGELYEQYF. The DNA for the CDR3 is TGTGCCAGCAGCCAATGGGGCAGGGGGGAGCTCTACGAGCAGTACTTC.

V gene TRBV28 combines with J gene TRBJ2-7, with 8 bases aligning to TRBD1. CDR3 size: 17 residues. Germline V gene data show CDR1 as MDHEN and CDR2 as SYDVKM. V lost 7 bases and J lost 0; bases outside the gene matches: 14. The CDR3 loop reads CASKFQGALLPSYEQYF. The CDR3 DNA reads TGTGCCAGCAAATTTCAGGGGGCGCTTCTTCCCTCCTACGAGCAGTACTTC.

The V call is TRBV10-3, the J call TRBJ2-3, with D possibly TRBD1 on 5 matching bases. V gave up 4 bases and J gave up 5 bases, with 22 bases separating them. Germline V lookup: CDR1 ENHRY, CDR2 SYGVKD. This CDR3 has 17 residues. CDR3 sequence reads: CAISGPREKLVGDTQYF. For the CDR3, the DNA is TGTGCCATCAGTGGACCCAGGGAAAAATTGGTAGGAGATACGCAGTATTTT.

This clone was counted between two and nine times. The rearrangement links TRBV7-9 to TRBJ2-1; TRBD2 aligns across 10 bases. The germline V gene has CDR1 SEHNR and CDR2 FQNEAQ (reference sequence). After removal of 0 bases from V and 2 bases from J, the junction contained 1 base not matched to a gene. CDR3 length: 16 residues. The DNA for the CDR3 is TGTGCCAGCAGCTTAGCCCTAGCGGGGGCCTACAATGAGCAGTTCTTC. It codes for CASSLALAGAYNEQFF.

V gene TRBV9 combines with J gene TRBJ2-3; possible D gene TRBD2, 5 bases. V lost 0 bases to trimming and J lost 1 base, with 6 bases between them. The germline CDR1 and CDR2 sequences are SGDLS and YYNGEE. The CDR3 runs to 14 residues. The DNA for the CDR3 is TGTGCCAGCAGCGTAGTGCGGGGCACAGATACGCAGTATTTT. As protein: CASSVVRGTDTQYF.

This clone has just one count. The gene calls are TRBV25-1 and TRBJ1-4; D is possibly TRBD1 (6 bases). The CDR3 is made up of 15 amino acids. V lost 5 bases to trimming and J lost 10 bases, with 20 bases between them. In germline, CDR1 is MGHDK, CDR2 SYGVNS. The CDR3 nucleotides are TGTGCCAGCAGTACAACCGGGACAAGATCCCGAAAACTGTTTTTT. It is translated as CASSTTGTRSRKLFF. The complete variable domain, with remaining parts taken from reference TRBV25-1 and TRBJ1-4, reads EADIYQTPRYLVIGTGKKITLECSQTMGHDKMYWYQQDPGMELHLIHYSYGVNSTEKGDLSSESTVSRIRTEHFPLTLESARPSHTSQYLCASSTTGTRSRKLFFGSGTQLSVL.

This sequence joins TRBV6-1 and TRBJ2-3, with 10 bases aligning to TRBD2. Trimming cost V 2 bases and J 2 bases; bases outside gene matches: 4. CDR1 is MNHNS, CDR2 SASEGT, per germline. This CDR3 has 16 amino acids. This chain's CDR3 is CASSEKLAGHTDTQYF. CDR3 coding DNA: TGTGCCAGCAGTGAAAAACTAGCGGGGCACACAGATACGCAGTATTTT.

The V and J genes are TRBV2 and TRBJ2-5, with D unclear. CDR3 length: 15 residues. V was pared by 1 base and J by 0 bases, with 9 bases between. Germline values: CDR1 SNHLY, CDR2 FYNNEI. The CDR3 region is CASSEVLEYQETQYF. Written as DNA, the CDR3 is TGTGCCAGCAGTGAAGTCCTTGAGTACCAAGAGACCCAGTACTTC.

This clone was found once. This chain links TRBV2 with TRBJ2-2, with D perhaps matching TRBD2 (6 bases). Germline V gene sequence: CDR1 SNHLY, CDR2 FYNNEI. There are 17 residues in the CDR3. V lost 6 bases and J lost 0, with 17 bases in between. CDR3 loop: CASRRGRRRANTGELFF. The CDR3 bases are TGTGCCAGCAGGAGAGGGCGGAGGAGGGCGAACACCGGGGAGCTGTTTTTT. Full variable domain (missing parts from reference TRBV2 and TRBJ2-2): EPEVTQTPSHQVTQMGQEVILRCVPISNHLYFYWYRQILGQKVEFLVSFYNNEISEKSEIFDDQFSVERPDGSNFTLKIRSTKLEDSAMYFCASRRGRRRANTGELFFGEGSRLTVL.